This record looks at one TCR beta chain sequence and its context. There are 12 residues in the CDR3. The germline V and J ends were trimmed by 3 bases and 6 bases, with 8 bases remaining between them. Per germline, CDR1 MNHEY and CDR2 SVGEGT. This entry is derived from a study of blood T cell repertoires in COVID-19. Study context: The samples span acute and convalescent COVID-19 from the United States, Italy and Spain.

TCRdb keeps only in-frame clones here, not all; method: immunoSEQ multiplex PCR. The table lists about 370,000 clones, 80% to 90% of them singletons, with roughly 1% in the top ten. Sample: PBMCs or T cells enriched from blood (not recorded which). This receptor was obtained from a young man who had recovered from COVID-19. This chain uses TRBV6-2 or TRBV6-3 with TRBJ1-2; no clear D. CDR3 bases: TGTGCCAGCAGTTATTCGGGGAATGGCTACACCTTC. It specifies CASSYSGNGYTF.